One and the same sample provided the 31 T cell receptor beta chains below, sequenced in a study of cytomegalovirus exposure and HLA in healthy donors (dated by TCRdb to 2015 to 2018). The library was prepared using the immunoSEQ multiplex PCR assay. For the multiplex PCR, a mixture combining 60 forward primers for TCR Vbeta segments and 13 reverse primers for TCR Jbeta segments was used. TCRdb stores this immuneACCESS table with in-frame sequences only. Part of the clones is absent; in the studies checked, under half of the shortfall reflects unresolved V genes, and no reason is known for the rest. The sample table records roughly 150,000 clones; about 85% of these occur just once. The leading ten clones occupy 2% to 2.5% of the sample. Sequenced input: PBMCs. These receptors all come from a woman younger than 30 in good health and CMV-seronegative.

Turning to this clone: The sample has other DNA sequences that encode this CDR3 too. The chain is built from TRBV18 and TRBJ2-7; D is ambiguous. Per germline, CDR1 KGHSH and CDR2 LQKENI. The V gene lost 3 bases and the J gene lost 0 bases, with 3 bases spanning the gap. This CDR3 has 12 residues. CDR3 in DNA: TGTGCCAGCTCACCTAGCTCCTACGAGCAGTACTTC. This codes for CASSPSSYEQYF.

A note on this clone: The germline gene is not matched at one end of the junction; a read error may be the cause. CDR3 coding DNA: TGTGCTAGCAGCTTAACCCCGGGACTAGCGGGAGGAGAGACCCAGTACTTC. The encoded protein is CASSLTPGLAGGETQYF. The genes are TRBV7-7 and TRBJ2-5; 15 positions agree with TRBD2. The length of the CDR3 is 17 residues. CDR1 and CDR2 (germline): SSHAT, FNYEAQ (reference sequence).

The rearrangement joins TRBV6-1 to TRBJ2-7; D ambiguous. CDR1 is MNHNS and CDR2 is SASEGT in the germline V gene. The germline V and J ends were trimmed by 1 base and 0 bases, with 13 bases remaining between them. The CDR3 runs 16 residues. CDR3 sequence (DNA): TGTGCCAGCAGTGAAGGAATCGGGTCCTACTCCTACGAGCAGTACTTC. As protein: CASSEGIGSYSYEQYF.

This chain links TRBV19 with TRBJ2-2; 12 nucleotides agree with TRBD2. CDR1 is LNHDA and CDR2 is SQIVND in the germline V gene (reference sequence). This CDR3 region has 20 residues. V was pared by 1 base and J by 0 bases, with 9 bases of the junction left unmatched. The CDR3, as DNA: TGTGCCAGTAGTATAGGTTTTTGGACTAGCGGGGCTTCGAACACCGGGGAGCTGTTTTTT. Residues: CASSIGFWTSGASNTGELFF. The full variable domain, rest sourced from reference TRBV19 and TRBJ2-2, is DGGITQSPKYLFRKEGQNVTLSCEQNLNHDAMYWYRQDPGQGLRLIYYSQIVNDFQKGDIAEGYSVSREKKESFPLTVTSAQKNPTAFYLCASSIGFWTSGASNTGELFFGEGSRLTVL.

V usage is TRBV7-8 and J usage is TRBJ1-4; tentatively, D is TRBD1 (6 bases). V was cut by 2 bases and J by 4 bases, with 14 bases left in between. CDR1 and CDR2 (germline): SGHVS, FQNEAQ. The length of the CDR3 is 16 residues. CDR3 residues: CASSLFQTGSNEKLFF. The CDR3, as DNA: TGTGCCAGCAGCTTATTTCAGACAGGAAGTAATGAAAAACTGTTTTTT.

The gene calls are TRBV2 and TRBJ1-6, with a tentative D call TRBD1 (5 bases). V lost 4 bases and J lost 10, with 11 bases in between. Germline V CDR1 and CDR2: SNHLY, FYNNEI. The CDR3 sequence is 13 residues long. Written as DNA, the CDR3 is TGTGCCAGCAGTGTGGGCAGGGTATCACCCCTCCACTTT. Translated, it gives CASSVGRVSPLHF.

This sequence joins TRBV30 and TRBJ1-2; TRBD1 agrees at 8 bases. V trimming: 1 base; J trimming: 9 bases; junction bases outside the gene matches: 4. The CDR3 consists of 12 residues. Germline CDR1 GTSNPN, CDR2 SVGIG (reference sequence). The CDR3 region is CAWSGQGASYTF. The CDR3 nucleotides read TGTGCCTGGAGTGGGCAGGGGGCGAGCTACACCTTC.

The sample holds a few counts of this clone. The rearrangement joins TRBV15 to TRBJ2-1, with 7 bases fitting TRBD1. The CDR3 covers 16 residues. From germline, CDR1 is LNHNV and CDR2 YYDKDF (reference sequence). The junction had 3 bases not matched to a gene; V was cut back by 0 bases and J by 1 base. As DNA, the CDR3 is TGTGCCACCAGCAGAGATGGCAGGGGGTCCTACAATGAGCAGTTCTTC. Translated: CATSRDGRGSYNEQFF.

The V gene is TRBV7-2, the J gene TRBJ1-3; possible D gene TRBD1, 5 bases. V dropped 1 base and J dropped 9 bases, with 10 bases sitting between them. Germline V gives CDR1 SGHTA, CDR2 FQGNSA. The CDR3 sequence is 13 residues long. This CDR3 is CASSLGPGGTIYF. The CDR3 region has the DNA TGTGCCAGCAGCTTAGGGCCCGGGGGCACCATATATTTT.

This chain links TRBV27 with TRBJ2-2, with a weak D call TRBD2 (7 bases). V shed 6 bases and J shed 1 base, with 12 bases lying between them. The V gene's germline CDR1 is MNHEY and CDR2 SMNVEV (reference sequence). The CDR3 runs to 15 residues. CDR3 nucleotide sequence: TGTGCCAGCAGGGCGGGGGCAGTGAACACCGGGGAGCTGTTTTTT. Protein: CASRAGAVNTGELFF.

The chain is built from TRBV11-2 and TRBJ2-3; the D gene is possibly TRBD2 (6 bases). Germline lookup yields CDR1 SGHAT and CDR2 FQNNGV. The CDR3 consists of 17 residues. Trimming stripped 1 base from V and 6 bases from J, with 20 bases between. The CDR3 region has the DNA TGTGCCAGCAGCTTAGCCGGAGGGTGGGGTGGCAAGGATACGCAGTATTTT. This translates into CASSLAGGWGGKDTQYF.

The chain has TRBV7-2 and TRBJ2-3, with 7 nucleotides matching TRBD1. With 5 bases clipped from V and 8 bases from J, the junction kept 13 bases outside the gene matches. CDR1 SGHTA and CDR2 FQGNSA come from the germline V gene. This CDR3 has 15 amino acids. The CDR3 DNA reads TGTGCCAGCAGCCCCCGGGACAGCCGTAGAGGTACGCAGTATTTT. It specifies CASSPRDSRRGTQYF.

In regard to this clone: The junction shows a germline mismatch at one end, possibly a read error. The CDR3 loop reads CSSSLSRTGRETQYF. CDR3 nucleotide sequence: TGTTCCAGCAGCCTGTCCCGGACAGGCAGAGAGACCCAGTACTTC. The chain uses TRBV7-9 and TRBJ2-5; 7 nucleotides line up with TRBD1. The CDR3 is 15 residues long. Germline V gene lookup returns CDR1 SEHNR and CDR2 FQNEAQ (reference sequence). The full variable domain, with the rest looked up from reference TRBV7-9 and TRBJ2-5, is DTGVSQNPRHKITKRGQNVTFRCDPISEHNRLYWYRQTLGQGPEFLTYFQNEAQLEKSRLLSDRFSAERPKGSFSTLEIQRTEQGDSAMYLCSSSLSRTGRETQYFGPGTRLLVL.

The gene calls are TRBV7-9 and TRBJ1-1; the match to TRBD1 covers 8 bases. Looked up from germline, CDR1 is SEHNR and CDR2 is FQNEAQ (reference sequence). Trimming cost V 11 bases and J 6 bases; bases outside gene matches: 20. CDR3 length: 16 amino acids. The CDR3 DNA reads as TGTGCCTCTCACGAGACCGAGACAGGGGAGATGCCTGAAGCTTTCTTT. Translated, it gives CASHETETGEMPEAFF.

V gene TRBV13 combines with J gene TRBJ2-7; 10 nucleotides align to TRBD2. Germline V gene sequence: CDR1 PRHDT, CDR2 FYEKMQ (reference sequence). With V trimmed by 0 bases and J by 3 bases, 2 bases remained unmatched. CDR3 length equals 15 residues. This chain's CDR3 is CASSLGLAGIYEQYF. CDR3 in DNA: TGTGCCAGCAGCTTAGGACTAGCGGGAATCTACGAGCAGTACTTC.

CDR3 nucleotides: TGCGCCAGCCGGGGACAGCTGAGCTATGGCTACACCTTC. Amino acid sequence: CASRGQLSYGYTF. This sequence joins TRBV5-1 and TRBJ1-2, with 7 bases that match TRBD1. Losses at the gene ends were 7 bases for V and 4 bases for J; bases not matched to a gene: 7. The CDR3 has 13 residues. The germline gives CDR1 SGHRS, CDR2 YFSETQ.

This CDR3 reads CASSLVPAGEGFDEQFF. In DNA, the CDR3 is TGCGCCAGCAGCTTGGTGCCAGCGGGAGAGGGCTTCGATGAGCAGTTCTTC. The rearrangement joins TRBV5-1 to TRBJ2-1; TRBD2 agrees at 8 bases. Germline values: CDR1 SGHRS, CDR2 YFSETQ. The J segment lost 8 bases and the V segment lost 0 bases, leaving 13 bases of the junction unmatched. This CDR3 is 17 amino acids long.

V usage is TRBV30 and J usage is TRBJ1-2; tentatively, D is TRBD1 (6 bases). The CDR3 runs 14 residues. The germline V and J ends were trimmed by 0 bases and 4 bases, with 12 bases remaining between them. Germline CDR1 is GTSNPN and CDR2 is SVGIG (reference sequence). The CDR3 DNA reads as TGTGCCTGGAGTGTAGTTAGCAGGGGCTATGGCTACACCTTC. Its protein is CAWSVVSRGYGYTF.

This clone was counted between two and nine times. V and J are TRBV19 and TRBJ1-6; 9 nucleotides align to TRBD1. The J segment lost 13 bases and the V segment lost 9 bases, leaving 13 bases of the junction unmatched. The germline gives CDR1 LNHDA, CDR2 SQIVND (reference sequence). This CDR3 is built from 14 residues. Here the CDR3 reads CASTGQGLSFPLHF. CDR3 nucleotide sequence: TGTGCCAGCACGGGACAGGGCCTCAGTTTTCCCCTCCACTTT.

The J gene is TRBJ2-7, the V gene TRBV7-9; D is perhaps TRBD2 (6 bases). V shed 5 bases and J shed 5 bases, with 10 bases lying between them. There are 12 residues in the CDR3. Germline V gene data show CDR1 as SEHNR and CDR2 as FQNEAQ (reference sequence). CDR3 protein: CASSPWGDEQYF. CDR3 nucleotides: TGTGCCAGCAGCCCCTGGGGGGACGAGCAGTACTTC.

The V gene is TRBV19, the J gene TRBJ2-3; the D gene is possibly TRBD2 (5 bases). CDR1 and CDR2 from the germline V gene are LNHDA and SQIVND (reference sequence). This CDR3 region has 18 residues. Trimming took off 3 bases at V and 4 bases at J, with 23 bases between the two ends. For the CDR3, the DNA is TGTGCCAGTAGTATGTTTGAGGGTATTGATCTAGCTTCAGATACGCAGTATTTT. As protein: CASSMFEGIDLASDTQYF.

The chain uses TRBV7-3 and TRBJ2-1, with TRBD1 as a possible D gene (5 bases). The CDR3 runs 18 residues. V was pared by 4 bases and J by 0 bases, with 19 bases between. Germline loops: CDR1 SGHTA, CDR2 FQGTGA. This CDR3 is CASSSSGLAVFSYNEQFF. The CDR3 DNA is TGTGCCAGCAGCTCATCAGGGCTCGCGGTGTTCTCCTACAATGAGCAGTTCTTC.

The genes are TRBV5-1 and TRBJ2-1; TRBD2 matches 8 bases. The CDR3 length is 14 residues. V lost 7 bases to trimming and J lost 3 bases; unmatched junction nucleotides: 6. Looked up from germline, CDR1 is SGHRS and CDR2 is YFSETQ. CDR3 in amino acids: CASYSGNGYNEQFF. Here the CDR3 DNA reads TGCGCCAGCTATAGCGGGAACGGCTACAATGAGCAGTTCTTC. Drawing the rest from reference TRBV5-1 and TRBJ2-1, the complete variable domain is KAGVTQTPRYLIKTRGQQVTLSCSPISGHRSVSWYQQTPGQGLQFLFEYFSETQRNKGNFPGRFSGRQFSNSRSEMNVSTLELGDSALYLCASYSGNGYNEQFFGPGTRLTVL.

The chain carries TRBV6-5 and TRBJ2-1; the D is unclear. Trimming stripped 5 bases from V and 5 bases from J, with 10 bases between. The CDR3 loop spans 13 amino acids. CDR1 MNHEY and CDR2 SVGAGI come from the germline V gene. CDR3 in amino acids: CASSRSENNEQFF. CDR3 nucleotides: TGTGCCAGCAGTAGGAGCGAAAACAATGAGCAGTTCTTC.

V usage is TRBV18 and J usage is TRBJ2-5; D ambiguous. The CDR3 has 14 residues. Germline values: CDR1 KGHSH, CDR2 LQKENI. Between the trimmed V and J ends, which lost 3 bases and 2 bases, there was a span of 10 bases. CDR3 sequence: CASSPDIVQETQYF. The CDR3 DNA reads TGTGCCAGCTCACCTGACATTGTGCAAGAGACCCAGTACTTC.

The chain uses TRBV29-1 and TRBJ2-7; 7 positions match TRBD2. The CDR3 is 12 amino acids. Germline V gene sequence: CDR1 SQVTM, CDR2 ANQGSEA. Germline trimming cut 8 bases from V and 7 bases from J; bases unmatched to any gene: 11. CDR3 in DNA: TGCAGCTTTCTCACGACTAGCAGGGAGCAGTACTTC. Encoded protein: CSFLTTSREQYF.

V is TRBV7-2 and J is TRBJ2-2; TRBD2 aligns across 11 bases. CDR1 is SGHTA and CDR2 is FQGNSA in the germline V gene. Losses at the gene ends were 1 base for V and 0 bases for J; bases not matched to a gene: 4. CDR3 length equals 18 residues. The CDR3 spells CASSLVASGRSNTGELFF. The CDR3 DNA is TGTGCCAGCAGCTTAGTCGCTAGCGGGAGGTCGAACACCGGGGAGCTGTTTTTT.

This clone has a single count. Other DNA variants within this sample encode the same CDR3. The rearrangement joins TRBV5-4 to TRBJ2-7, with D possibly TRBD2 on 5 matching bases. The germline V gene has CDR1 SGHNT and CDR2 YYREEE (reference sequence). Trimming removed 3 bases at V and 4 bases at J, with 17 bases between. CDR3 length: 15 amino acids. The CDR3 region has the DNA TGTGCCAGCAGCTCTGGCGGCAACGGAGGTTACGAGCAGTACTTC. This gives the protein CASSSGGNGGYEQYF.

The chain joins TRBV4-3 to TRBJ1-6; 10 nucleotides agree with TRBD1. The V gene end was trimmed by 3 bases and the J gene end by 6 bases; junction bases not matched to a gene: 5. CDR3 length: 16 residues. In germline, CDR1 is LGHNA, CDR2 YSLEER. The CDR3 DNA reads TGCGCCAGCAGCCAGACAGGGGGCATCGGTAATTCACCCCTCCACTTT. Residues: CASSQTGGIGNSPLHF.

The chain is built from TRBV7-2 and TRBJ1-2; D is unresolved. The germline V and J ends were trimmed by 3 bases and 8 bases, with 22 bases remaining between them. The CDR3 extends over 16 amino acids. Germline-derived CDR1 and CDR2 are SGHTA and FQGNSA. CDR3 protein: CASSFRPLSRGVGYTF. The DNA for the CDR3 is TGTGCCAGCAGCTTCCGACCCCTGAGCCGAGGCGTGGGCTACACCTTC.

The chain uses TRBV7-2 and TRBJ1-5, with 8 nucleotides matching TRBD1. The junction had 7 bases not matched to a gene; V was cut back by 1 base and J by 5 bases. The CDR3 spans 16 residues. Germline-derived CDR1 and CDR2 are SGHTA and FQGNSA. The chain's CDR3 is CASSLGPTGGHQPQHF. The CDR3 region has the DNA TGTGCCAGCAGCTTAGGACCAACAGGGGGACATCAGCCCCAGCATTTT.